Presented here are 11 T cell receptor beta chains from one specimen sequenced in a study of T cell repertoires in aging, cancer and after chemotherapy. Amplification of TCR beta used genomic DNA extracted from peripheral blood. A mixed TRB-A/B primer pool amplified rearranged TRB by multiplex touch-down PCR. TCRdb re-analysed the multiplex PCR reads in MiXCR, keeping a single row per CDR3 protein. Of 2,500 to 3,000 distinct CDR3 sequences in the sample, 20% to 25% are singletons; the top ten hold 8.7%. Sequencing was carried out using blood. These receptors originate from a human donor with a solid tumor.

V gene TRBV7-2 combines with J gene TRBJ2-7; 10 bases are shared with TRBD2. The CDR3 extends over 14 amino acids. The V and J ends lost 3 bases and 2 bases, in that order; junction bases with no gene match: 1. Germline V CDR1 and CDR2: SGHTA, FQGNSA. The CDR3 DNA sequence: TGTGCCAGCAGCTTTACTAGCGGGACCTACGAGCAGTACTTC. Translating it yields CASSFTSGTYEQYF.

By share, this clonotype ranks as large. The chain carries TRBV29-1 and TRBJ2-5; D may match TRBD1 or TRBD2 (5 bases each). The CDR3 covers 13 residues. V lost 7 bases and J 1 base, leaving 13 bases between the germline ends. Germline-derived CDR1 and CDR2 are SQVTM and ANQGSEA. CDR3: CSGRDGTQETQYF. CDR3 coding DNA: TGCAGCGGCCGAGACGGGACCCAAGAGACCCAGTACTTC.

This clonotype was counted only a few times. CDR3 nucleotides: TGCAGTGCTAGAGGACCCGAACTAAACTACTTC. As protein: CSARGPELNYF. The rearrangement links TRBV20-1 to TRBJ2-5; D not certain. V was pared by 1 base and J by 14 bases, with 14 bases between. This CDR3 has 11 residues. In germline, CDR1 is DFQATT, CDR2 SNEGSKA (reference sequence).

V is TRBV5-4 and J is TRBJ2-7; 7 bases agree with TRBD1. The germline gives CDR1 SGHNT, CDR2 YYREEE (reference sequence). The CDR3 contains 12 residues. The J segment lost 3 bases and the V segment lost 10 bases, leaving 7 bases of the junction unmatched. CDR3 sequence reads: CACKRDSYEQYF. CDR3 bases: TGTGCCTGTAAACGGGACAGCTACGAGCAGTACTTC.

The V gene is TRBV11-1, the J gene TRBJ2-1; 11 nucleotides align to TRBD2. Germline CDR1 is SGHAT and CDR2 is FQDESV (reference sequence). V lost 5 bases, J lost 0 bases, and 12 bases stayed unmatched. The CDR3 length is 19 residues. DNA of the CDR3: TGTGCCAGCAGCCCTCGGGCTTCTAGCGGGAGGTACTCCTACAATGAGCAGTTCTTC. It encodes CASSPRASSGRYSYNEQFF.

Comment on this clonotype: The CDR3 ends on some other residue instead of the conserved phenylalanine or tryptophan, so this is likely a read error. V is TRBV5-6 and J is TRBJ1-3; D is unresolved. Trimming removed 1 base at V and 0 bases at J, with 8 bases between. The CDR3 consists of 15 residues. Germline V gene lookup returns CDR1 SGHDT and CDR2 YYEEEE. The DNA of the CDR3 is TGTGCCAGCAGCTTGAGGCAGATCTCTGGAAACACCATATATTAT. This codes for CASSLRQISGNTIYY.

Judged by abundance, this clonotype is medium-sized. This rearrangement joins TRBV19 to TRBJ1-6, with D unclear. Trimming took off 6 bases at V and 10 bases at J, with 13 bases between the two ends. This CDR3 is built from 13 residues. Germline CDR1 and CDR2: LNHDA and SQIVND (reference sequence). CDR3 region: CASRGGRYSPLHF. The DNA for the CDR3 is TGTGCCAGTAGGGGTGGCAGATACTCACCCCTCCACTTT. Supplemented by reference TRBV19 and TRBJ1-6, the full variable domain reads DGGITQSPKYLFRKEGQNVTLSCEQNLNHDAMYWYRQDPGQGLRLIYYSQIVNDFQKGDIAEGYSVSREKKESFPLTVTSAQKNPTAFYLCASRGGRYSPLHFGNGTRLTVT.

CDR3 in amino acids: CASSLGRYLSTDTQYF. The CDR3 nucleotides read TGTGCCAGCAGCCTCGGCCGATACTTGAGCACAGATACGCAGTATTTT. This sequence joins TRBV7-2 and TRBJ2-3; no reliable D call. Trimming stripped 5 bases from V and 0 bases from J, with 15 bases between. This CDR3 has 16 residues. The germline V gene has CDR1 SGHTA and CDR2 FQGNSA. Full variable domain (rest looked up from reference TRBV7-2 and TRBJ2-3): GAGVSQSPSNKVTEKGKDVELRCDPISGHTALYWYRQSLGQGLEFLIYFQGNSAPDKSGLPSDRFSAERTGGSVSTLTIQRTQQEDSAVYLCASSLGRYLSTDTQYFGPGTRLTVL.

Relative to its sample, this clonotype is medium-sized (0.01 to 0.1%). The chain has TRBV29-1 and TRBJ2-2; D may be TRBD1 (5 bases). Germline lookup yields CDR1 SQVTM and CDR2 ANQGSEA. V lost 6 bases and J 7 bases, leaving 15 bases between the germline ends. The CDR3 covers 13 residues. The CDR3 here is CSVDSLDGGELFF. CDR3 bases: TGCAGCGTAGACAGTTTAGATGGCGGGGAGCTGTTTTTT.

This clonotype was seen a few times. The V gene is TRBV6-4, the J gene TRBJ1-6, with D perhaps TRBD1 (6 bases). V gave up 3 bases and J gave up 10 bases, with 10 bases separating them. There are 13 residues in the CDR3. CDR1 and CDR2 from the germline V gene are MRHNA and SNTAGT. CDR3 in DNA: TGTGCCAGCAGTGAGGGCAGGGGATCACCCCTCCACTTT. The encoded protein is CASSEGRGSPLHF.

The chain is built from TRBV7-9 and TRBJ2-5, with D possibly called TRBD1 or TRBD2 (5 bases each). The V gene's germline CDR1 is SEHNR and CDR2 FQNEAQ (reference sequence). The V and J ends lost 5 bases and 1 base respectively, with 14 bases between them. This CDR3 region has 15 residues. In nucleotides, the CDR3 is TGTGCCAGCAGCCTTATAGAGAGGGGCCAAGAGACCCAGTACTTC. It encodes CASSLIERGQETQYF.